The subject of this entry is one T cell receptor (beta chain). Which antigen it targets is not known. Base qualities were left out, and no much larger clone turns up one base away. The immunoSEQ Assay was the method used to sequence TCRbeta CDR3 regions. After extraction, genomic DNA underwent amplification by bias-controlled multiplex PCR, followed by high-throughput sequencing. Concerning the study's data processing: To quantify the absolute abundance of each unique TCRbeta CDR3 region, sequences were collapsed and filtered. Usable DNA was measured by amplifying reference genes present in all nucleated cells, and TCRbeta template counts were normalized to that usable DNA to estimate T cell fraction. Repertoire TCRs were annotated as SARS-CoV-2-specific by exact matching of V gene, CDR3 amino acid sequence and J gene to a known reactive TCR set. The reference SARS-CoV-2 TCR set came from MIRA and was filtered for enrichment in COVID-19-positive ImmuneCODE repertoires, removing public or cross-reactive TCRs. Drawing on the MIRA antigens, annotated TCRs were analysed further at the level of specific ORF or position within ORF. Breadth was defined as the number of annotated unique rearrangements divided by the total number of unique productive rearrangements, and depth was defined as the summed frequency of the annotated unique rearrangements. TCR breadth was compared between groups using two-sided Wilcoxon rank-sum tests. As stored in TCRdb, this immuneACCESS dataset retains in-frame rearrangements with V and J assigned. A fraction of the clones does not appear; measured against another copy, unresolved V genes explain less than half of the discrepancy, and the remainder lacks a known reason. That table is the source of V, J and clone size, and D and trimming were worked out from the DNA. This sample holds 300,000 to 400,000 clones; about 90% were observed only once. The top ten hold around 5.5% of the sample.

These data originate in a study of Ad26.COV2.S vaccination and SARS-CoV-2 variants (dated by TCRdb to 2020 to 2023). Looking at the study overall: Donors in the vaccine arm were drawn from COV1001, a multicentre, randomized, double-blind, placebo-controlled phase I-IIa trial testing Ad26.COV2.S in healthy adults. Dosing of Ad26.COV2.S was intramuscular, at either 5x10^10 or 1x10^11 viral particles, delivered as one shot or as two shots spaced 56 days apart. TCRbeta repertoire sequencing was used to assess the specificity and breadth of SARS-CoV-2-reactive T cell receptors after Ad26.COV2.S vaccination. A total of around 32 samples were included in the TCR-sequenced set, comprising some 20 Ad26.COV2.S vaccine recipients, 5 placebo recipients and 8 SARS-CoV-2 convalescent individuals. Trial participants were randomized into five groups of five, in which low-dose or high-dose Ad26.COV2.S was given once or twice, or placebo was given on both occasions. Blinding of investigators to trial group allocation was maintained during experiments and outcome assessment. Points the paper makes about the study in general: Non-spike TCR breadth was comparable between vaccine and placebo recipients, consistent with the vaccine containing only spike. The study was not powered to compare responses between vaccine doses or regimens. Substantial breadth of spike-specific CD8+ and CD4+ T cell responses was reported after vaccination. The authors noted that the TCR breadth and depth analyses may have underestimated total T cell responses. Compared with placebo recipients, Ad26.COV2.S recipients showed higher spike-specific TCR breadth (P = 0.0014).

The sample's treatment or condition label is to be understood as: some 19 received Ad26.COV2.S at low or high dose, single or two shots; roughly 5 received placebo; per-sample allocation not given. Repertoires of vaccine and placebo recipients were sequenced from samples taken on day 63 after the first injection. Cohort 1b enrolled 25 adults aged 18-55 years at a single site in Boston, USA, between 29 July and 7 August 2020. Ad26.COV2.S was a replication-incompetent adenovirus type 26 vector expressing a prefusion-stabilized SARS-CoV-2 spike protein from the original Wuhan strain. The receptor was isolated from a person aged 18-60 years who received the Ad26.COV2.S COVID-19 vaccine or a placebo. The sequencing used peripheral blood, collected in a trial of Ad26.COV2.S vaccine versus placebo.

The CDR3 reads as follows: CASSLRQTSSGANVLTF. The DNA reads TGTGCCAGCAGCTTACGACAGACGAGCTCTGGGGCCAACGTCCTGACTTTC. The chain is made from TRBV11-2 and TRBJ2-6, with a weak D call of TRBD1 (5 bases match). The CDR1 and CDR2 encoded by the germline V gene are SGHAT and FQNNGV. V sheds 2 bases and J sheds 0 bases, leaving 11 bases between their ends. The CDR3 goes from the cysteine to the phenylalanine over 17 residues. The only DNA kept is the CDR3, 51 bases in frame from the first base.